Listed below are T cell receptor beta chains from one sample, sequenced in a study of cytomegalovirus exposure and HLA in healthy donors. Some clones are missing from TCRdb's copy, which holds only in-frame ones; the method was immunoSEQ multiplex PCR. In the table there are some 120,000 clones, more than 60% of which are singletons. Input material: PBMCs. The source is a woman aged 50 to 60 in good health and CMV-seropositive. The conserved cysteine and the conserved F or W are not part of the CDR3 here.

J,V,CDR3
TRBJ1-2,TRBV7-9,SSRPLWTGPSYGYT
TRBJ1-3,TRBV14,ASSPRTGGGNTIY
TRBJ2-7,TRBV7-6,ASSLRTSGEQY
TRBJ2-5,TRBV2,ASSAGLAGGGLGQY
TRBJ2-7,TRBV19,ASSIRGLGTSEQY
TRBJ1-1,TRBV21-1,ASSPGPSTEAF
TRBJ2-7,TRBV10-3,AISDLGLGYEQY
TRBJ1-1,TRBV15,ATSQYRGTEAF
TRBJ2-7,TRBV4-1,ASSHPPTGSGRAWEQY
TRBJ2-3,TRBV4-1,ASSHSSGTSSTDTQY
TRBJ2-7,TRBV25-1,ASSPREGVEQY
TRBJ2-5,TRBV11-3,ASSSLARLAANQETQY
TRBJ2-7,TRBV7-9,SSSLIYEQY
TRBJ1-2,TRBV6-5,ASRSRGIYGYT
TRBJ1-2,TRBV10-3,AIRGDRGDGYT
TRBJ2-2,TRBV2,ASSEGSSRTGELF
TRBJ2-7,TRBV5-1,ASSFRMSSYEQY
TRBJ2-1,TRBV4-3,ASSQVLAGGDHNEQF
TRBJ1-6,TRBV6-5,ASSYFGVTNNSPLH
TRBJ2-2,TRBV6-1,ASIRQGHTGELF
TRBJ2-7,TRBV7-7,ASSPTGGKGLYEQY
TRBJ2-1,TRBV29-1,SVVATSALNEQF